These 11 T cell receptor beta chains came from one sample sequenced in a study of blood T cell repertoires in COVID-19 (dated by TCRdb to the early 2020s). Library preparation employed the immunoSEQ multiplex PCR assay. Sourced from immuneACCESS, this table was stored by TCRdb with only in-frame sequences that have V and J called. A share of the clones is absent; for the studies checked, an unresolved V gene accounts for under half, and the remainder has no known explanation. The sample profile shows 310,000 or so clones; about nine tenths of them were found once. 1% of the sample rests with the top ten. Sequences were obtained from peripheral blood. These TCRs come from a man aged 50 to 60 with active or convalescent COVID-19.

The chain has TRBV19 and TRBJ2-1; D is possibly TRBD2 (5 bases). Trimming removed 7 bases from V and 0 bases from J, with 19 bases in between. The CDR3 is made up of 17 amino acids. CDR1 is LNHDA, CDR2 SQIVND, per germline (reference sequence). This chain's CDR3 is CASKPSHLSSSYNEQFF. CDR3 nucleotides: TGTGCCAGTAAGCCTAGCCATCTTTCGAGCTCCTACAATGAGCAGTTCTTC.

The chain is built from TRBV6-6 and TRBJ2-1; D perhaps matches TRBD2 (5 bases). The CDR3 totals 13 residues. CDR1 and CDR2 (germline): MNHNY, SVGAGI (reference sequence). Deletions cut 5 bases from V and 7 bases from J, with 12 bases between. CDR3 DNA: TGTGCCAGCAGTACCCGGACGGGGAATGAGCAGTTCTTC. Translating gives CASSTRTGNEQFF.

This chain uses TRBV27 with TRBJ1-2; 8 bases map to TRBD1. The V gene end was trimmed by 6 bases and the J gene end by 7 bases; junction bases not matched to a gene: 16. The length of the CDR3 is 16 residues. The V gene's germline CDR1 is MNHEY and CDR2 SMNVEV (reference sequence). The CDR3 coding sequence is TGTGCCAGCAGAGGGGTAGGGGGGCAGGGGGCGTTTGGCTACACCTTC. Translating it yields CASRGVGGQGAFGYTF.

The V gene is TRBV6-2 or TRBV6-3, the J gene TRBJ1-2; TRBD1 agrees at 7 bases. Germline values: CDR1 MNHEY, CDR2 SVGEGT. With 5 bases clipped from V and 4 bases from J, the junction kept 13 bases outside the gene matches. There are 16 residues in the CDR3. CDR3 amino acids: CASSLSITGDPYGYTF. CDR3 DNA sequence: TGTGCCAGCAGTCTCAGCATCACAGGGGATCCCTATGGCTACACCTTC.

The J gene is TRBJ1-2, the V gene TRBV28, with 7 bases lining up with TRBD1. The V gene end was trimmed by 5 bases and the J gene end by 8 bases; junction bases not matched to a gene: 11. The CDR3 is made up of 14 amino acids. Germline V lookup: CDR1 MDHEN, CDR2 SYDVKM. The CDR3 region has the DNA TGTGCCAGCAGTGACTACAGGGGAGGATTCGGCTACACCTTC. This encodes CASSDYRGGFGYTF.

The J gene is TRBJ2-1, the V gene TRBV5-6; 15 positions agree with TRBD2. V lost 0 bases and J lost 6; bases outside the gene matches: 4. The germline gives CDR1 SGHDT, CDR2 YYEEEE. There are 17 residues in the CDR3. This CDR3 reads CASSLAGLAGGLNEQFF. The DNA for the CDR3 is TGTGCCAGCAGCTTGGCCGGACTAGCGGGGGGGCTCAATGAGCAGTTCTTC.

This chain connects TRBV5-1 to TRBJ1-1; D is unclear. The germline V gene encodes CDR1 SGHRS and CDR2 YFSETQ. This CDR3 is built from 13 residues. Trimming cost V 2 bases and J 8 bases, with 13 bases left between them. CDR3 loop: CASSFPDSGEAFF. The CDR3 DNA follows: TGCGCCAGCAGCTTCCCGGATTCCGGGGAAGCTTTCTTT.

The chain combines TRBV2 with TRBJ2-5, with a possible D match to TRBD1 (6 bases). The V gene lost 4 bases and the J gene lost 6 bases, with 12 bases spanning the gap. The CDR3 is 13 amino acids. The V gene's germline CDR1 is SNHLY and CDR2 FYNNEI. This CDR3 reads CASSADSAQTQYF. CDR3 nucleotides: TGTGCCAGCAGTGCGGACAGTGCGCAGACCCAGTACTTC.

There are a few counts of this clone. The V and J genes are TRBV10-3 and TRBJ2-1; TRBD2 aligns across 8 bases. Germline V gene sequence: CDR1 ENHRY, CDR2 SYGVKD. The CDR3 contains 15 residues. The V gene end was trimmed by 6 bases and the J gene end by 0 bases; junction bases not matched to a gene: 4. The CDR3 DNA follows: TGTGCCATCAGGGTAGCGGGGTCCTCCTACAATGAGCAGTTCTTC. Amino acid sequence: CAIRVAGSSYNEQFF.

This clone was picked up a small number of times. The V call is TRBV3-1 (or the pseudogene TRBV3-2), the J call TRBJ2-2; possible D gene TRBD1, 5 bases. This CDR3 has 14 amino acids. The V end lost 4 bases, the J end lost 6 bases, and 12 bases lay between the germline ends. Per germline, CDR1 LGHDT and CDR2 YNNKEL (reference sequence). The DNA for the CDR3 is TGTGCCAGCAGCCCCGCCAGGGTAGCCGGGGAGCTGTTTTTT. Its translation is CASSPARVAGELFF.

This clone was observed a handful of times. V is TRBV5-1 and J is TRBJ2-1; tentative D call: TRBD2 (6 bases). In germline, CDR1 is SGHRS, CDR2 YFSETQ. This CDR3 has 17 amino acids. The V end lost 3 bases, the J end lost 5 bases, and 21 bases lay between the germline ends. In DNA form, the CDR3 reads TGCGCCAGCAGCTCGCAACTCATAAAGGGCGGGAACAATGAGCAGTTCTTC. Its translation: CASSSQLIKGGNNEQFF.